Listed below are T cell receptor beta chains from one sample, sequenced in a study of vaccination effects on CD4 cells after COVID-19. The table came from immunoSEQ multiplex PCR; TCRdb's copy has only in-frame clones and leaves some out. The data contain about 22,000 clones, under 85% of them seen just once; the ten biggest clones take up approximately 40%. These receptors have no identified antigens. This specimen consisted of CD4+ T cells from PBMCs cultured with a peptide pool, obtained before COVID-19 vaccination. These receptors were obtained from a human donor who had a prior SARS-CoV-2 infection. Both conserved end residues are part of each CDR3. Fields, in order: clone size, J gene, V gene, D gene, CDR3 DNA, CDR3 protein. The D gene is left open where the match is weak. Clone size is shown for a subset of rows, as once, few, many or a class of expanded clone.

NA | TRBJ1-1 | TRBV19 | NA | TGTGCCAGTAGTATACAACGACGTGTGGGAGCTTTCTTT | CASSIQRRVGAFF
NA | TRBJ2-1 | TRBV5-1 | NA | TGCGCCAGCAGTAAGGTCGGGTTGGGGGGATACAATGAGCAGTTCTTC | CASSKVGLGGYNEQFF
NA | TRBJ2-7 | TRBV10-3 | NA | TGTGCCATCAGTGAGTCCTCTAGGGGATTTTACGAGCAGTACTTC | CAISESSRGFYEQYF
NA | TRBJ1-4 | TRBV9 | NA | TGTGCCAGCAGCGCGTACTCCTCAACTAATGAAAAACTGTTTTTT | CASSAYSSTNEKLFF
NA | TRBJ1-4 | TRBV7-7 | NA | TGTGCTAGCAGACTAGATTCTGGTCTCGGGGCAACTAATGAAAAACTGTTTTTT | CASRLDSGLGATNEKLFF
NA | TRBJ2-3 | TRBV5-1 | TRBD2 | TGCGCCAGCAGCTCTAGGGAGGGTCGGACGCAGTATTTT | CASSSREGRTQYF
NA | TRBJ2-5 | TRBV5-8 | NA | TGTGCCAGCAGCCCTCCCTCGGGTACAGCAAAAGAGACCCAGTACTTC | CASSPPSGTAKETQYF
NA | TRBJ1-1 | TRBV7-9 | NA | TGTGCCAGCAGCTTGATCGGGGACTCCCCTGAAGCTTTCTTT | CASSLIGDSPEAFF
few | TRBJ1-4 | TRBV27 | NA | TGTGCCAGCCGGACTTGGGGGGGGAGCGCAACTAATGAAAAACTGTTTTTT | CASRTWGGSATNEKLFF
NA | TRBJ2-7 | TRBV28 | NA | TGTGCCAGCAGTTTCCATTCTAACGAGCAGTACTTC | CASSFHSNEQYF
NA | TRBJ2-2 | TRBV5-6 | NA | TGTGCCAGCAGCTGGAGGGGGGGCACCGGGGAGCTGTTTTTT | CASSWRGGTGELFF
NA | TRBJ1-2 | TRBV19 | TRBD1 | TGTGCCAGTAGTTGGACAGGTCCGGACTATGGCTACACCTTC | CASSWTGPDYGYTF
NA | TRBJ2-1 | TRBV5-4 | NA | TGTGCCAGCAGCTCAAAGGAGGGGACACCCGTCTTCTTC | CASSSKEGTPVFF
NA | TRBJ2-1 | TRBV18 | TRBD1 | TGTGCCAGCTCTAAACAGGGGATCTCCTACAATGAGCAGTTCTTC | CASSKQGISYNEQFF
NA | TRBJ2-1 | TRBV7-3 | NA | TGTGCCAGCAGCTTAATACCCCACAATGAGCAGTTCTTC | CASSLIPHNEQFF
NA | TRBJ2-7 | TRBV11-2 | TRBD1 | TGTGCCAGCAGGCCGAGTGGCGGGACAGGAACCTACGAGCAGTACTTC | CASRPSGGTGTYEQYF
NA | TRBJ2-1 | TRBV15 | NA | TGTGCCACCAGCAGAGATCTAACGGCCTTAAGCTCCTACAATGAGCAGTTCTTC | CATSRDLTALSSYNEQFF
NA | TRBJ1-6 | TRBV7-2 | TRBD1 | TGTGCCAGCAGGGGGACAGGGTCGATGTCACCCCTCCACTTT | CASRGTGSMSPLHF
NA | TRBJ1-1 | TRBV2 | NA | TGTGCCAGCAGTGCGGATATGAACACTGAAGCTTTCTTT | CASSADMNTEAFF
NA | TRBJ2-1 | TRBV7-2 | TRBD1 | TGTGCCAGCAGCTTAGTCGGGGACAGGGTGAATGAGCAGTTCTTC | CASSLVGDRVNEQFF
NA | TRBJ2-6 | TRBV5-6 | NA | TGTGCCAGCAGCTTTAAGGGGCACTCTGGGGCCAACGTCCTGACTTTC | CASSFKGHSGANVLTF
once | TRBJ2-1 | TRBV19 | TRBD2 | TGTGCCAGTAGTTCCGGTGGGGGGGTACGGCAGTTCTTC | CASSSGGGVRQFF
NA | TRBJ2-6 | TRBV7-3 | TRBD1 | TGTGCCAGCAGCCCGACAGGGGGGACCCTCTCTGGGGCCAACGTCCTGACTTTC | CASSPTGGTLSGANVLTF
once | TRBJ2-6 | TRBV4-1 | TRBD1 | TGCGCCAGCAGCCAACAATGGACAGGGACCCACTCTGGGGCCAACGTCCTGACTTTC | CASSQQWTGTHSGANVLTF
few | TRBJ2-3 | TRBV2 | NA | TGTGCCAGCCGCGAGTCCCGGGACCCTAGTGATACGCAGTATTTT | CASRESRDPSDTQYF
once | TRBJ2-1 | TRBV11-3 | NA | TGTGCCAGCAGCCCAAAGTTCGGGCTCCAACAGTTCTTC | CASSPKFGLQQFF
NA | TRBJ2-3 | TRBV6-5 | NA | TGTGCCAGCACGAGAGGGAGTAGCACAGATACGCAGTATTTT | CASTRGSSTDTQYF
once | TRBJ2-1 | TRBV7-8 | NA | TGTGCCAGCAGTCTCGGGGGCGGGGCATACAATGAGCAGTTCTTC | CASSLGGGAYNEQFF
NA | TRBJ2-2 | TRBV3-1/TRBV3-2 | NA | TGTGCCAGCAGCCTTTGGACAGTCGACACCGGGGAGCTGTTTTTT | CASSLWTVDTGELFF
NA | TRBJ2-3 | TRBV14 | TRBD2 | TGTGCCAGCGGCCCGGGGGGGGGAGATACGCAGTATTTT | CASGPGGGDTQYF
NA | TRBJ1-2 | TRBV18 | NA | TGTGCCAGCTCACCCAAGCGTATCTATGGCTACACCTTC | CASSPKRIYGYTF
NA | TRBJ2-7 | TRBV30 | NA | TGTGCCTGGAAATTCCTTAGCTCCTACGAGCAGTACTTC | CAWKFLSSYEQYF
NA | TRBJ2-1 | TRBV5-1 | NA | TGCGCCAGCTCCGCCCGGGGGCGAGACAATGAGCAGTTCTTC | CASSARGRDNEQFF
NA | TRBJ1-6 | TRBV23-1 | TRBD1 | TGCGCCAGCAGTCAATCTGACAGGGGTTCGTCTTGGTCCTATAATTCACCCCTCCACTTT | CASSQSDRGSSWSYNSPLHF
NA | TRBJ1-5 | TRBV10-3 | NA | TGTGCCATCAGTGAGTCAATTGGGGATCAGCCCCAGCATTTT | CAISESIGDQPQHF
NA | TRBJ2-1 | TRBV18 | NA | TGTGCCAGCTCACCGCAAACCTGGGGGGACAATGAGCAGTTCTTC | CASSPQTWGDNEQFF
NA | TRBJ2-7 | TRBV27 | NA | TGTGCCAGCAGTAACAACGCGGACAGCTCCTACGAGCAGTACTTC | CASSNNADSSYEQYF
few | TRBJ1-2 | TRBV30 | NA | TGTGCCTGGACCTGGGGGGGGAGCTACACCTTC | CAWTWGGSYTF
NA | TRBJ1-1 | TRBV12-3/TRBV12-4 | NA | TGTGCCAGCAGTTTCGAAGTGAACACTGAAGCTTTCTTT | CASSFEVNTEAFF
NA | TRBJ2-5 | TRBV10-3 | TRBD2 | TGTGCCATCAGTGAGGGGCGGACTAGCGGGGAAGAGACCCAGTACTTC | CAISEGRTSGEETQYF
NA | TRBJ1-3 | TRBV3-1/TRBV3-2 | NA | TGTGCCAGCAGCCTCATTGGGGCAGCGGGAAACACCATATATTTT | CASSLIGAAGNTIYF
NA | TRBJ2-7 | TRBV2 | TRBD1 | TGTGCCAGCAGCCGCACACCGGGACAGGGGGCGTACGAGCAGTACTTC | CASSRTPGQGAYEQYF
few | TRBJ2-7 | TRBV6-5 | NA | TGTGCCAGCACAGCAGATTCCTACGAGCAGTACTTC | CASTADSYEQYF
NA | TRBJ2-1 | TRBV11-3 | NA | TGTGCCAGCAGCTTACAAGTAAACAATGAGCAGTTCTTC | CASSLQVNNEQFF
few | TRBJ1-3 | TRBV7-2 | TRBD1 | TGTGCCAGCACAAGGAACAGGGGGCGAGGAAACACCATATATTTT | CASTRNRGRGNTIYF
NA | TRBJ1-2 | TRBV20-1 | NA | TGCAGTGTCGGACTCGGCTATGGCTACACCTTC | CSVGLGYGYTF
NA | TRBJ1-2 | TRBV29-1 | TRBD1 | TGCAGCGCTGCGGGACAGGGAGGCTACACCTTC | CSAAGQGGYTF
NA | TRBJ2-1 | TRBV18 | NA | TGTGCCAGCTCACCAGGCTATGAGCAGTTCTTC | CASSPGYEQFF
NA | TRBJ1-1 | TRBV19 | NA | TGTGCCAGTAGTATGGCGTGGGGAGACACTGAAGCTTTCTTT | CASSMAWGDTEAFF
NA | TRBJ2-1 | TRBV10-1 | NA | TGCGCCAGCAACATGGCCCTAGGGGATGAGCAGTTCTTC | CASNMALGDEQFF
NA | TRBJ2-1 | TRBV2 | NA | TGTGCCAGCCGATATGGACGAAACAATGAGCAGTTCTTC | CASRYGRNNEQFF
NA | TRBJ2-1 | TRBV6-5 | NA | TGTGCCAGCAGCTACGCCCCAGTCGGGAATATTAATGAGCAGTTCTTC | CASSYAPVGNINEQFF
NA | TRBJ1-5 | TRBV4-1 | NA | TGCGCCAGCAGCCAAGATTTCAGCTTCAATCAGCCCCAGCATTTT | CASSQDFSFNQPQHF
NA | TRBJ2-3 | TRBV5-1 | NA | TGCGCCAGCAGCTTGGCCCAGGGACGAGTGCTAGGCCATGGTACGCAGTATTTT | CASSLAQGRVLGHGTQYF
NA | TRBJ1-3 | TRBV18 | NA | TGTGCCAGCTCACCAAGGACGGTCTCTGGAAACACCATATATTTT | CASSPRTVSGNTIYF